This record covers a single TCR beta chain. Its specificity is not known. These data originate in a study of T cell responses to AZD1222 COVID-19 vaccine. Trimming took 5 bases from V and 1 from J; bases not matched to a gene: 7. Germline V gene sequence: CDR1 SGHRS, CDR2 YFSETQ. CDR3 length equals 17 residues. Study results and limitations: The donor cohort was predominantly white British with a female majority, and clonal diversity may have been underestimated.

Repertoires were generated with immunoSEQ multiplex PCR, while TCRdb's copy carries only in-frame clones and drops some. The top ten hold roughly 13% of the sample, which has around 99,000 clones, roughly 90% seen once. Sequences were derived from peripheral blood, sampled on day 0 of MenACWY control vaccination. V usage is TRBV5-1 and J usage is TRBJ2-2, with 11 positions matching TRBD2. The sequence derives from an adult in good health. CDR3 loop: CASRGLAVDWNTGELFF. CDR3 nucleotide sequence: TGCGCCAGCAGGGGACTAGCGGTAGACTGGAACACCGGGGAGCTGTTTTTT.